This TCR beta chain was obtained from a study of blood T cells in healthy people across ages. Study conclusions and caveats: Age advanced and TCR beta diversity per million T cells fell, roughly linearly. Bulk PBMC profiling left naive and antigen-experienced comparisons inconclusive.

Comments on this clonotype: Its target is unknown.

The length of the CDR3 is 14 residues. Trimming cost V 6 bases and J 3 bases, with 15 bases left between them. Germline lookup yields CDR1 MNHNY and CDR2 SVGAGI (reference sequence). Together with a sample-barcoded 5' primer, a J-beta primer mix was included in a second PCR lasting about 7 to 11 cycles. The template-switch adaptor was a 5' adaptor with 12 random nucleotides. It tagged each cDNA molecule. TCRdb fed the 5' RACE reads into MiXCR, producing one record per CDR3 protein. The data contain 730,000 or so distinct CDR3 sequences, 35% to 50% of them singletons. The study drew donors from healthy Caucasian individuals in Russia aged about 6 to 95.

The TCR sequence derives from a man of 80 years or more in good health. V and J are TRBV6-6 and TRBJ2-7, with a weak D call TRBD2 (6 bases). What was sequenced was blood. CDR3 sequence reads: CASSPAGSFYEQYF. CDR3 sequence (DNA): TGTGCCAGCAGCCCCGCGGGATCGTTCTACGAGCAGTACTTC.